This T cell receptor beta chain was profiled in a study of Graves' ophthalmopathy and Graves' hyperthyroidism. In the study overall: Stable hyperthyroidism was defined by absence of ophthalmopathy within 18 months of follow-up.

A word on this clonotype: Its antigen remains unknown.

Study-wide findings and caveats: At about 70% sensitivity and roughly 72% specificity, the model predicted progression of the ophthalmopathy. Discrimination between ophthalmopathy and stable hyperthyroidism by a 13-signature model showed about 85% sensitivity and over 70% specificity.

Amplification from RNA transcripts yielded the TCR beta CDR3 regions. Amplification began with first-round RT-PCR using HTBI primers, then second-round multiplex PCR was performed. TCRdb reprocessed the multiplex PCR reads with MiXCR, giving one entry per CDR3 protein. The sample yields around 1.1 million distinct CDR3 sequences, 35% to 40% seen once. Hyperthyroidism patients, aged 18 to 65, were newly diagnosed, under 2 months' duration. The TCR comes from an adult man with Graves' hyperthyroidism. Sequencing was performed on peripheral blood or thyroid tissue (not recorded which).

The CDR3 protein is CAWSVGGMIAFF. Written as DNA, the CDR3 is TGTGCCTGGAGTGTAGGGGGCATGATAGCTTTCTTT. The rearrangement links TRBV30 to TRBJ1-1; 7 nucleotides agree with TRBD1. V lost 0 bases to trimming and J lost 10 bases; unmatched junction nucleotides: 5. Germline lookup yields CDR1 GTSNPN and CDR2 SVGIG (reference sequence). The CDR3 extends over 12 amino acids.